This TCR beta chain was sequenced in a study of immune evolution from preneoplasia to lung adenocarcinoma. Overall study: HLA loss of heterozygosity: about 7% AIS, 15% MIA, around 35% ADC, none AAH. The study's findings and limits: Normal lung had highest clonality; later lesions appeared denser, more diverse. From normal lung to invasive adenocarcinoma, top clone frequencies appeared to decrease.

The CDR3 runs 14 residues. Germline V CDR1 and CDR2: KGHSH, LQKENI. Trimming removed 3 bases at V and 2 bases at J, with 11 bases between. For this clone: Its specificity is unknown.

The method was immunoSEQ multiplex PCR; TCRdb's version includes in-frame clones alone and lacks a portion of them. Seen here are 30,000 to 45,000 clones, around 74% observed once, and the top ten hold 5.5% to 7.5%. This chain joins TRBV18 and TRBJ2-7; possibly TRBD1 for D (5 bases). The receptor comes from a person between 55 and 69 years old with lung adenocarcinoma. The sequencing input was FFPE invasive lung adenocarcinoma tissue. The CDR3 region is CASSPDKRPYEQYF. Here the CDR3 DNA reads TGTGCCAGCTCACCGGACAAGAGGCCCTACGAGCAGTACTTC.